The 24 T cell receptor beta chains reported below all come from one sample, sequenced in a study of T cells in Graves' hyperthyroidism and ophthalmopathy. RNA transcripts served as the template for amplifying TCR beta CDR3 regions. In the first-round RT-PCR of the TCR CDR3, the HTBI primer set was used. TCRdb reanalysed the multiplex PCR reads using MiXCR and keeps one entry per CDR3 protein. The profile shows a few hundred thousand distinct CDR3 sequences, approximately 13% of them singletons. Sequenced: blood. The receptors were sampled from a woman between 18 and 29 years old with Graves' hyperthyroidism.

This clonotype was seen at least ten times. V usage is TRBV12-3 or TRBV12-4 and J usage is TRBJ2-2; D is undetermined. V lost 7 bases to trimming and J lost 1 base, with 7 bases between them. This CDR3 has 13 residues. Written as DNA, the CDR3 is TGTGCCAGCACCGCGTTGAACACCGGGGAGCTGTTTTTT. Its translation: CASTALNTGELFF.

This clonotype was recorded many times. The chain combines TRBV2 with TRBJ2-7, with D possibly being TRBD2 (5 bases). V lost 5 bases and J 2 bases, leaving 13 bases between the germline ends. The CDR3 is made up of 14 amino acids. Germline values: CDR1 SNHLY, CDR2 FYNNEI. CDR3 sequence reads: CASSPRTLTYEQYF. The CDR3 coding sequence is TGTGCCAGCAGTCCGCGGACTCTTACCTACGAGCAGTACTTC.

This clonotype was observed at least ten times. V is TRBV12-3 or TRBV12-4 and J is TRBJ2-7; D gene uncertain. The CDR3 covers 11 residues. Trimming shortened V by 6 bases and J by 3 bases, and 6 bases separated the two germline ends. CDR3 residues: CASRDVYEQYF. The CDR3, as DNA: TGTGCCAGCAGAGACGTCTACGAGCAGTACTTC.

In this sample, this clonotype turned up many times. V gene TRBV7-2 combines with J gene TRBJ2-7; D is possibly TRBD1 (5 bases). The CDR3 is made up of 15 amino acids. CDR1 is SGHTA and CDR2 is FQGNSA in the germline V gene. Trimming left V 1 base short and J 3 bases short, with 13 bases between. The CDR3 DNA follows: TGTGCCAGCAGCTTAGATGGCAGGGAAGGCTACGAGCAGTACTTC. It codes for CASSLDGREGYEQYF.

This clonotype was seen many times. The chain is built from TRBV20-1 and TRBJ2-7, with 9 bases identical to TRBD1. This CDR3 spans 13 amino acids. J lost 4 bases, V lost 5 bases, and 6 bases had no gene match. Per germline, CDR1 DFQATT and CDR2 SNEGSKA (reference sequence). CDR3 nucleotide sequence: TGCAGTGCTCAGAGGACAGGGGCGTACGAGCAGTACTTC. This codes for CSAQRTGAYEQYF.

This chain joins TRBV20-1 and TRBJ1-1; 7 bases agree with TRBD1. The CDR3 has 14 amino acids. The V and J ends lost 3 bases and 3 bases, in that order; junction bases with no gene match: 7. Germline CDR1 DFQATT, CDR2 SNEGSKA (reference sequence). The CDR3, as DNA: TGCAGTGCTAGCAGACAGGGAGGGTACACTGAAGCTTTCTTT. Translating gives CSASRQGGYTEAFF.

This clonotype was counted only a few times. The genes are TRBV6-1 and TRBJ1-1; D uncertain. CDR1 MNHNS and CDR2 SASEGT come from the germline V gene. CDR3 length: 11 residues. V was cut by 10 bases and J by 8 bases, with 14 bases left in between. CDR3 in amino acids: CAIRAFGEAFF. In DNA, the CDR3 is TGTGCCATCCGGGCTTTTGGGGAAGCTTTCTTT.

This clonotype was found many times. Here the CDR3 reads CASSPTSGGDNYGYTF. For the CDR3, the DNA is TGTGCCAGCAGCCCGACCTCTGGAGGAGATAACTATGGCTACACCTTC. The J gene is TRBJ1-2, the V gene TRBV13; the D is unclear. V dropped 5 bases and J dropped 1 base, with 17 bases sitting between them. The germline V gene encodes CDR1 PRHDT and CDR2 FYEKMQ (reference sequence). The CDR3 loop spans 16 amino acids. The full variable domain, its missing parts supplied by reference TRBV13 and TRBJ1-2, is AAGVIQSPRHLIKEKRETATLKCYPIPRHDTVYWYQQGPGQDPQFLISFYEKMQSDKGSIPDRFSAQQFSDYHSELNMSSLELGDSALYFCASSPTSGGDNYGYTFGSGTRLTVV.

Only a few counts were recorded for this clonotype. The chain recombines TRBV2 with TRBJ1-2, with D uncertain. Germline V gene sequence: CDR1 SNHLY, CDR2 FYNNEI. The CDR3 spans 16 residues. The V end was cut by 2 bases, the J end by 3 bases, with 16 bases between. DNA of the CDR3: TGTGCCAGCAGTGAAAGTGTCACAGTCCCTCACTATGGCTACACCTTC. Translation: CASSESVTVPHYGYTF.

This rearrangement joins TRBV20-1 to TRBJ2-7; D might be TRBD1 (6 bases). V shed 5 bases and J shed 6 bases, with 20 bases lying between them. The V gene's germline CDR1 is DFQATT and CDR2 SNEGSKA (reference sequence). This CDR3 region has 14 residues. The CDR3 region has the DNA TGCAGTGCTGCCACAGGGTTGGGGGTATTCGAGCAGTACTTC. As protein: CSAATGLGVFEQYF.

This clonotype was recorded many times. The V gene is TRBV7-2, the J gene TRBJ2-7; unclear D gene. This CDR3 has 15 amino acids. Germline V gives CDR1 SGHTA, CDR2 FQGNSA. Between the trimmed V and J ends, which lost 0 bases and 0 bases, there was a span of 9 bases. CDR3 residues: CASSLARVSSYEQYF. CDR3 in DNA: TGTGCCAGCAGCTTAGCTAGGGTTAGCTCCTACGAGCAGTACTTC.

This clonotype has ten or more counts. The chain couples TRBV28 to TRBJ2-7; D unresolved. Germline CDR1 MDHEN, CDR2 SYDVKM. The CDR3 runs to 13 residues. V lost 9 bases, J lost 6 bases, and 18 bases lay in between. CDR3 region: CASSTPAQGEQYF. The DNA of the CDR3 is TGTGCCAGTTCGACGCCCGCTCAAGGCGAGCAGTACTTC. Supplemented by reference TRBV28 and TRBJ2-7, the full variable domain reads DVKVTQSSRYLVKRTGEKVFLECVQDMDHENMFWYRQDPGLGLRLIYFSYDVKMKEKGDIPEGYSVSREKKERFSLILESASTNQTSMYLCASSTPAQGEQYFGPGTRLTVT.

This clonotype was detected many times. V gene TRBV18 combines with J gene TRBJ1-5; D is perhaps TRBD1 (5 bases). CDR1 KGHSH and CDR2 LQKENI come from the germline V gene. The CDR3 contains 14 residues. Trimming removed 6 bases at V and 1 base at J, with 10 bases between. The CDR3 spells CASSAQGSNQPQHF. The CDR3 nucleotides read TGTGCCAGCTCGGCCCAGGGAAGCAATCAGCCCCAGCATTTT.

This clonotype appeared once. Possible read error: a much larger clone is one base away. This chain connects TRBV11-2 to TRBJ1-5; TRBD1 is a possible D gene (5 bases). Trimming pared 0 bases from V and 7 bases from J, leaving 10 bases between. The V gene's germline CDR1 is SGHAT and CDR2 FQNNGV. This CDR3 has 14 amino acids. The CDR3, as DNA: TGTGCCAGCAGCTTAGAGGGGCTTGGACAGCCCCAGCATTTT. This translates into CASSLEGLGQPQHF. Full variable domain (outside the CDR3, taken from reference TRBV11-2 and TRBJ1-5): EAGVAQSPRYKIIEKRQSVAFWCNPISGHATLYWYQQILGQGPKLLIQFQNNGVVDDSQLPKDRFSAERLKGVDSTLKIQPAKLEDSAVYLCASSLEGLGQPQHFGDGTRLSIL.

This clonotype was recorded at least ten times. The chain joins TRBV3-1 to TRBJ1-2; D not certain. Trimming removed 1 base from V and 1 base from J, with 19 bases in between. CDR1 and CDR2 (germline): LGHDT, YNNKEL (reference sequence). The CDR3 totals 18 residues. CDR3 nucleotides: TGTGCCAGCAGCCAAGTAACGGGAGGGTTCCTGATTAACTATGGCTACACCTTC. Its protein product is CASSQVTGGFLINYGYTF.

This clonotype was observed at least ten times. CDR3 nucleotide sequence: TGTGCCAGCAGCTTAATAACTAGCTTAAATGAGCAGTTCTTC. Translated: CASSLITSLNEQFF. The rearrangement links TRBV7-3 to TRBJ2-1, with TRBD2 as a possible D gene (6 bases). Germline V gives CDR1 SGHTA, CDR2 FQGTGA. The V end lost 1 base, the J end lost 7 bases, and 11 bases lay between the germline ends. This CDR3 region has 14 residues.

This clonotype was observed at least ten times. The chain carries TRBV27 and TRBJ2-2; D gene ambiguous. V lost 6 bases and J lost 7, with 9 bases in between. Germline lookup yields CDR1 MNHEY and CDR2 SMNVEV (reference sequence). The CDR3 consists of 12 residues. The CDR3 DNA follows: TGTGCCAGCAGCGGTAGTGGCGGGGAGCTGTTTTTT. This codes for CASSGSGGELFF.

A few counts support this clonotype. The chain couples TRBV5-1 to TRBJ1-6; D unclear. The CDR3 consists of 10 residues. CDR1 is SGHRS, CDR2 YFSETQ, per germline. V lost 7 bases and J lost 9, with 5 bases in between. The CDR3 is CASDGSPLHF. Written as DNA, the CDR3 is TGCGCCAGCGATGGTTCACCCCTCCACTTT.

This rearrangement joins TRBV7-2 to TRBJ2-7; 7 nucleotides agree with TRBD2. Losses at the gene ends were 4 bases for V and 5 bases for J; bases not matched to a gene: 8. The CDR3 has 14 amino acids. Germline V lookup: CDR1 SGHTA, CDR2 FQGNSA. The CDR3 here is CASSSGGLGNEQYF. CDR3 in DNA: TGTGCCAGCAGCTCCGGGGGGTTGGGGAACGAGCAGTACTTC.

The gene calls are TRBV9 and TRBJ1-4; 10 bases align to TRBD1. The germline V gene encodes CDR1 SGDLS and CDR2 YYNGEE. V trimming: 0 bases; J trimming: 0 bases; junction bases outside the gene matches: 2. This CDR3 is built from 17 residues. Here the CDR3 DNA reads TGTGCCAGCAGCGTAGCTGGACAGGGGGCAACTAATGAAAAACTGTTTTTT. This gives the protein CASSVAGQGATNEKLFF.

Concerning this clonotype: A much larger clonotype is one base distant, so this may be a read error. The chain is built from TRBV9 and TRBJ1-1; 7 nucleotides align to TRBD1. Germline V gene sequence: CDR1 SGDLS, CDR2 YYNGEE. This CDR3 is 14 amino acids long. The CDR3 region is CASTRDSRNTKAFF. The DNA of the CDR3 is TGTGCCAGCACCCGGGACAGCCGGAACACTAAAGCTTTCTTT.

A word on this clonotype: Germline is not matched at one junction end, which may reflect a read error. The J gene is TRBJ1-1, the V gene TRBV13, with 8 bases lining up with TRBD1. Germline values: CDR1 PRHDT, CDR2 FYEKMQ (reference sequence). This CDR3 has 15 residues. The CDR3 reads CAGSPADRENTEAFF. Here the CDR3 DNA reads TGTGCCGGCAGCCCGGCGGACAGGGAGAACACTGAAGCTTTCTTT.

This clonotype came up a few times. The V call is TRBV10-3, the J call TRBJ2-2; possible D gene TRBD1, 6 bases. The V gene's germline CDR1 is ENHRY and CDR2 SYGVKD. With 4 bases removed from V and 4 bases from J, the gap between germline ends came to 10 bases. The CDR3 has 14 amino acids. CDR3 nucleotide sequence: TGTGCCATCAGTGTTCTGGGGGCCACCGGGGAGCTGTTTTTT. Protein: CAISVLGATGELFF.

This clonotype came up many times. The chain has TRBV3-1 and TRBJ1-1; no definite D call. Trimming removed 0 bases from V and 4 bases from J, with 9 bases in between. Germline V gene data show CDR1 as LGHDT and CDR2 as YNNKEL (reference sequence). CDR3 length: 14 amino acids. In DNA, the CDR3 is TGTGCCAGCAGCCAAGAAATCTTGAGCACTGAAGCTTTCTTT. It is translated as CASSQEILSTEAFF.